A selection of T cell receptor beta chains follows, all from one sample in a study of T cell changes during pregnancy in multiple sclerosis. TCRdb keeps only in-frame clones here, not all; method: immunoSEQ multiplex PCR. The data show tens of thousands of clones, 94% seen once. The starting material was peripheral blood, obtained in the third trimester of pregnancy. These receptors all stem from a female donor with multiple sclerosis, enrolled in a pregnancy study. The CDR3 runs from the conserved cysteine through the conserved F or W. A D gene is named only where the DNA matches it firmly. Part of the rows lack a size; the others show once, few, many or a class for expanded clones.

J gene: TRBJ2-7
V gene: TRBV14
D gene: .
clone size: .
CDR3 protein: CASSHPGTYYEQYF
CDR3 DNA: TGTGCCAGCAGCCACCCCGGGACTTACTACGAGCAGTACTTC

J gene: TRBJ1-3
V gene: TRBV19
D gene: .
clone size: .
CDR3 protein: CASSSWGVRSGNTIYF
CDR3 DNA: TGTGCCTCCTCCTCTTGGGGGGTACGTTCTGGAAACACCATATATTTT

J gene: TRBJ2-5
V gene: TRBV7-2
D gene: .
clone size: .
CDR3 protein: CASSLARNSGLQETQYF
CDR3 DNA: TGTGCCAGCAGCTTAGCGCGGAATAGCGGATTACAAGAGACCCAGTACTTC

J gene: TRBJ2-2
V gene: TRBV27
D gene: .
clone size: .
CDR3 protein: CASSLYSKNTGELFF
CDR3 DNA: TGTGCCAGCAGTTTATACAGCAAGAACACCGGGGAGCTGTTTTTT

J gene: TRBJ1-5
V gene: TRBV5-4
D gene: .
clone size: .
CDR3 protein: CASSNGEGQPQHF
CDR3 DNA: TGTGCCAGCAGCAATGGCGAGGGACAGCCCCAGCATTTT

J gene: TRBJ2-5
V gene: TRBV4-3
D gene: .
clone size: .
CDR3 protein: CASSQDRLTHDRTDQETQYF
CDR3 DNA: TGCGCCAGCAGCCAAGATCGATTGACCCACGACAGAACCGATCAAGAGACCCAGTACTTC

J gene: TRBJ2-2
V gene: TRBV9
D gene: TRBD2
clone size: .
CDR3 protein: CASSPRTSGITGELFF
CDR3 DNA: TGTGCCAGCAGCCCAAGGACTAGCGGGATAACCGGGGAGCTGTTTTTT

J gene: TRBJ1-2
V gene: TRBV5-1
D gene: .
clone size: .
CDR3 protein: CASSTTPGTTNYGYTF
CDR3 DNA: TGCGCCAGCTCTACGACACCCGGGACAACTAACTATGGCTACACCTTC

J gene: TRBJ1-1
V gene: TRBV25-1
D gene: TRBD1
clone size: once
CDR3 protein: CASSDPGQGEAFF
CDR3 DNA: TGTGCCAGCAGTGACCCCGGACAGGGTGAAGCTTTCTTT

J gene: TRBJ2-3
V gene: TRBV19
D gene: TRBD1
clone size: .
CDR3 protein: CASSIRLDRTQYF
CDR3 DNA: TGTGCCAGTAGTATTCGTCTGGACAGGACGCAGTATTTT

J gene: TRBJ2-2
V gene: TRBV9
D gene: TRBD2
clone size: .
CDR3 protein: CASSEGLVMTGELFF
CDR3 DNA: TGTGCCAGCAGCGAGGGACTAGTTATGACCGGGGAGCTGTTTTTT

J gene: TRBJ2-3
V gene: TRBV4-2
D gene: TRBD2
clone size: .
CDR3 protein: CASSPARSSGSTDTQYF
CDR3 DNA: TGTGCCAGCAGCCCCGCTCGGTCTAGCGGGAGTACAGATACGCAGTATTTT

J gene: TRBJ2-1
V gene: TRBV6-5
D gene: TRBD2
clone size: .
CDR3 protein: CASSRGTSGSEEQFF
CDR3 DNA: TGTGCCAGCAGCCGTGGGACTAGCGGTTCAGAGGAGCAGTTCTTC

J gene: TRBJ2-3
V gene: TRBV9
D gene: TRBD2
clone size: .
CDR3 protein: CASSAASGSADTQYF
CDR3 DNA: TGTGCCAGCAGCGCAGCTAGCGGGAGCGCAGATACGCAGTATTTT

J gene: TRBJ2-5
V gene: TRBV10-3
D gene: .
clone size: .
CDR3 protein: CAISVGLQETQYF
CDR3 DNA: TGTGCCATCAGTGTCGGACTCCAAGAGACCCAGTACTTC

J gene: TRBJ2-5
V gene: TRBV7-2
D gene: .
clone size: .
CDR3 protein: CASSLERGRGDKTQYF
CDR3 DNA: TGTGCCAGCAGCTTAGAGAGGGGGCGCGGGGATAAGACCCAGTACTTC

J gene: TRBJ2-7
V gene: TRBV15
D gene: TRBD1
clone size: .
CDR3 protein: CATSNPAGTGTSEQYF
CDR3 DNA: TGTGCCACCAGCAATCCAGCCGGGACAGGGACAAGCGAGCAGTACTTC

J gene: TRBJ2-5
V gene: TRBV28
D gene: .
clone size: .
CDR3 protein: CASSPQSYQETQYF
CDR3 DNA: TGTGCCAGCAGTCCCCAGTCGTACCAAGAGACCCAGTACTTC

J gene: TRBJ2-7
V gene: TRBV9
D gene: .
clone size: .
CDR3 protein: CASSEKPGYEQYF
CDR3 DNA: TGTGCCAGCAGCGAGAAACCAGGCTACGAGCAGTACTTC

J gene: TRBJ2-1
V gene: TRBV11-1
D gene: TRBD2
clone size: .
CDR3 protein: CASSPPGTTNEQFF
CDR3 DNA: TGTGCCAGCAGCCCCCCCGGGACTACGAATGAGCAGTTCTTC

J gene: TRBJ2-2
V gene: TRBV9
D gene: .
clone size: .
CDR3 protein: CASGSTGELFF
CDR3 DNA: TGTGCCAGCGGGAGCACCGGGGAGCTGTTTTTT

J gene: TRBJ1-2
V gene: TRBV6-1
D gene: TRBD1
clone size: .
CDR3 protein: CASSEGWGQINYGYTF
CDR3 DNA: TGTGCCAGCAGTGAAGGTTGGGGACAGATTAACTATGGCTACACCTTC

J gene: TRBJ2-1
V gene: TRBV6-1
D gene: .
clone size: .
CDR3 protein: CASGLSGSYNEQFF
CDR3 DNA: TGTGCCAGCGGGTTAAGCGGATCCTACAATGAGCAGTTCTTC

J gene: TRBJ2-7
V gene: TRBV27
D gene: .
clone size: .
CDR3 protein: CASSLDDSSYDHEQYF
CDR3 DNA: TGTGCCAGCAGTTTAGATGACAGCTCCTACGACCACGAGCAGTACTTC

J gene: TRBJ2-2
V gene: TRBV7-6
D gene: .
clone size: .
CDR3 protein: CASSLVGGASDTGELFF
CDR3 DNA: TGTGCCAGCAGCTTAGTGGGGGGGGCGAGCGACACCGGGGAGCTGTTTTTT

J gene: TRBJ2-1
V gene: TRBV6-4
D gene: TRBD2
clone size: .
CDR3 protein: CASSDSGSGYNEQFF
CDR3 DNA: TGTGCCAGCAGTGACAGTGGTAGCGGGTACAATGAGCAGTTCTTC

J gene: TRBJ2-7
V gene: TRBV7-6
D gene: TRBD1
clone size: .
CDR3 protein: CASSRDSSYEQYF
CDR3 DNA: TGTGCCAGCAGCCGGGACAGCTCCTACGAGCAGTACTTC

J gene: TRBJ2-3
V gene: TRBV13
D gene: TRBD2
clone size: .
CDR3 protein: CASSNRGLAGLDTQYF
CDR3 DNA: TGTGCCAGCAGCAACAGGGGACTAGCGGGCCTAGATACGCAGTATTTT

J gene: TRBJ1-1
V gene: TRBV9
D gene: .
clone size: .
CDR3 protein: CASSDNVNTEAFF
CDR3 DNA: TGTGCCAGCAGCGATAATGTGAACACTGAAGCTTTCTTT

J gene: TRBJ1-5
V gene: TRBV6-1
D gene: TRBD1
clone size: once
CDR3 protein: CASSEVVRDRVKPQHF
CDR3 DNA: TGTGCCAGCAGTGAAGTAGTTAGGGACAGGGTGAAGCCCCAGCATTTT

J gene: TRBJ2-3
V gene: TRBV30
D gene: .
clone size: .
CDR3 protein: CATRAGLGTDTQYF
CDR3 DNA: TGTGCCACACGGGCAGGGTTGGGGACAGATACGCAGTATTTT

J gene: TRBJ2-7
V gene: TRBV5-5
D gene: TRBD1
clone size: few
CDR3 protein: CASSLRRPGTGNEQYF
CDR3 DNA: TGTGCCAGCAGCTTGCGACGTCCCGGGACAGGGAACGAGCAGTACTTC

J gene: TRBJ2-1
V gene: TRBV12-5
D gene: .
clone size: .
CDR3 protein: CASGLGGGRDNEQFF
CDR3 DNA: TGTGCTAGTGGTTTAGGGGGAGGGAGGGACAATGAGCAGTTCTTC

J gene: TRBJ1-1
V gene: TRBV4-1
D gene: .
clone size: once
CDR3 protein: CASNSYLLNTEAFF
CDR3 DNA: TGCGCCAGCAACTCTTACTTACTGAACACTGAAGCTTTCTTT

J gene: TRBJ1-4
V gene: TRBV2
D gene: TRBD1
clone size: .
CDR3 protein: CASSEAGGTGGSKLFF
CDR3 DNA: TGTGCCAGCAGTGAAGCGGGTGGGACAGGGGGCTCCAAACTGTTTTTT

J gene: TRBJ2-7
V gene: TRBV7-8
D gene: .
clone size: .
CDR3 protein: CASSLAVRGPEQYF
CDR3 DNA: TGTGCCAGCAGCTTAGCGGTCAGGGGCCCCGAGCAGTACTTC

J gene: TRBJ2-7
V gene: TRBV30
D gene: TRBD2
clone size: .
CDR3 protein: CACTVISSGSYEQYF
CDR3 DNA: TGTGCCTGCACCGTCATCTCTAGCGGGAGCTACGAGCAGTACTTC

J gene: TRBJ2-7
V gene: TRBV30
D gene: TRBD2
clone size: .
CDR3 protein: CAWSVRGDPGRPEQYF
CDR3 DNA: TGTGCCTGGAGTGTACGGGGGGACCCTGGACGGCCCGAGCAGTACTTC

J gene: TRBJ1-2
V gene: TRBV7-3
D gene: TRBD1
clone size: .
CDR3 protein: CASSLTGPGGGYTF
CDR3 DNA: TGTGCCAGCAGCTTAACGGGTCCAGGGGGGGGCTACACCTTC

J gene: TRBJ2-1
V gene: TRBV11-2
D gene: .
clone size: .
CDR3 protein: CASSSQTGQSYNEQFF
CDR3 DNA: TGTGCCAGCAGCTCGCAAACAGGACAGTCCTACAATGAGCAGTTCTTC

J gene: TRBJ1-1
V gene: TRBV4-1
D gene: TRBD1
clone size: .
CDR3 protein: CASSITQGAPEAFF
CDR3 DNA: TGCGCCAGCAGCATAACACAGGGGGCCCCTGAAGCTTTCTTT

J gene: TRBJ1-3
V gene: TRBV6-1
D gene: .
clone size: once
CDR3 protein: CASSENRAVNTIYF
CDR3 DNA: TGTGCCAGCAGTGAAAACAGGGCGGTCAACACCATATATTTT

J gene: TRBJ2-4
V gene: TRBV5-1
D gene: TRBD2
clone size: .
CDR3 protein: CASSPGTSGSHIQYF
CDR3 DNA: TGCGCCAGCAGCCCCGGTACTAGCGGGTCGCACATTCAGTACTTC

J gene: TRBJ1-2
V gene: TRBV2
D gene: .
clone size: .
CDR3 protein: CASIQGHGYTF
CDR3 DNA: TGTGCCAGCATTCAGGGTCATGGCTACACCTTC

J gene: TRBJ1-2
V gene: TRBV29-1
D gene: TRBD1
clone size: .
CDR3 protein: CSVWDRPTNYGYTF
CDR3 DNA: TGCAGCGTTTGGGACAGACCCACTAACTATGGCTACACCTTC

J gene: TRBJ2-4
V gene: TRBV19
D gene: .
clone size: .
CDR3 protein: CASSQTSPGIQYF
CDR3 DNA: TGTGCCAGTAGTCAGACTAGTCCGGGCATTCAGTACTTC

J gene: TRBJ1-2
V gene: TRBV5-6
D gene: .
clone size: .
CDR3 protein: CASSSETGALNYGYTF
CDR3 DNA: TGTGCCAGCAGCTCCGAGACAGGAGCCCTCAACTATGGCTACACCTTC

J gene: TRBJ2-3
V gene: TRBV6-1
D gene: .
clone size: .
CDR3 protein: CASSPLPGDTQYF
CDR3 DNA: TGTGCCAGCAGTCCGCTACCAGGGGATACGCAGTATTTT